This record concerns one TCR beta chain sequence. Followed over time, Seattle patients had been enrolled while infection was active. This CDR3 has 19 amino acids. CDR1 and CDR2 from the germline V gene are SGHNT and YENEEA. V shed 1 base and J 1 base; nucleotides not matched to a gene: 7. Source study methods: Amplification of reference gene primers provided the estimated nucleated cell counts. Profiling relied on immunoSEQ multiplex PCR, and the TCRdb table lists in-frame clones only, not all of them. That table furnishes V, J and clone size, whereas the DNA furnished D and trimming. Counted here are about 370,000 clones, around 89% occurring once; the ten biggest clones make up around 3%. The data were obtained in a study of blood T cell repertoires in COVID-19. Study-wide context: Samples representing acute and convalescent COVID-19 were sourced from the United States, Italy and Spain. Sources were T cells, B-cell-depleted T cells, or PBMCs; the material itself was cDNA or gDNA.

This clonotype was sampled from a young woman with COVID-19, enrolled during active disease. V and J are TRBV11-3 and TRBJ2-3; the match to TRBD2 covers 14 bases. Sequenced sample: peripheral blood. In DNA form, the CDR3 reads TGTGCCAGCAGCTTAGGGGGACTAGCGGGGGATTCGGGCACAGATACGCAGTATTTT. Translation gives CASSLGGLAGDSGTDTQYF.